What follows are 10 T cell receptor beta chains derived from one specimen sequenced in a study of cytomegalovirus exposure and HLA in healthy donors. Primers for the PCR totalled 60 Vbeta and 13 Jbeta. TCRdb's table, derived via immunoSEQ multiplex PCR, lists solely in-frame clones and lacks some. The sample totals about 120,000 clones. Sequencing was done on a sample of PBMCs. The receptors stem from a man in his late teens or twenties in good health and CMV-seronegative.

The CDR3 nucleotides read TGTGCCAGCTCACCGACCGGGAGCGGGAATCAGCCCCAGCATTTT. Residues: CASSPTGSGNQPQHF. J is TRBJ1-5 and V is TRBV18; D not certain. Per germline, CDR1 KGHSH and CDR2 LQKENI. The CDR3 runs to 15 residues. Trimming took 3 bases from V and 4 from J, leaving 13 bases between them.

Details on this clone: Sequence at one end of the junction differs from germline and may be a read error. The CDR3: CASSVGGRPAF. The CDR3 DNA follows: TGTGCCAGCAGCGTAGGGGGCCGGCCCGCCTTC. V usage is TRBV9 and J usage is TRBJ1-2; a weak D match, TRBD1 (5 bases). The CDR3 contains 11 residues. In germline, CDR1 is SGDLS, CDR2 YYNGEE.

The chain carries TRBV28 and TRBJ2-1; D gene ambiguous. Looked up from germline, CDR1 is MDHEN and CDR2 is SYDVKM. The ends were cut back, 3 bases at V and 12 bases at J, with 12 bases in the middle. CDR3 length: 12 amino acids. CDR3 sequence: CASSLPPFGQFF. The CDR3 DNA follows: TGTGCCAGCAGTTTGCCGCCTTTCGGGCAGTTCTTC.

The genes are TRBV5-1 and TRBJ2-7; tentatively, D is TRBD1 (5 bases). The CDR3 contains 14 residues. V shed 0 bases and J shed 0 bases, with 7 bases lying between them. Germline CDR1 SGHRS, CDR2 YFSETQ. The CDR3 loop is CASSLGTPSYEQYF. CDR3 sequence (DNA): TGCGCCAGCAGCTTGGGGACACCCTCCTACGAGCAGTACTTC.

The rearrangement links TRBV10-3 to TRBJ2-4; the match to TRBD1 covers 8 bases. The CDR3 is 17 residues long. Germline values: CDR1 ENHRY, CDR2 SYGVKD. The J segment lost 0 bases and the V segment lost 3 bases, leaving 7 bases of the junction unmatched. The CDR3 DNA sequence: TGTGCCATCAGTGATCTAGACAGGGGCCTAGCCAAAAACATTCAGTACTTC. It translates to CAISDLDRGLAKNIQYF.

This chain uses TRBV21-1 with TRBJ2-7; TRBD1 was called by the table and not checked on the DNA. TRBV21-1 is reported as a pseudogene. The CDR3 totals 15 residues. CDR3 DNA sequence: TGTGCCAGCAGCACGACGCAGGGGGCTTGGCGGGAGCAGTACTTC. Amino acids: CASSTTQGAWREQYF.

The gene calls are TRBV7-8 and TRBJ2-3; TRBD2 aligns across 13 bases. The length of the CDR3 is 15 residues. The V and J ends lost 3 bases and 4 bases, in that order; junction bases with no gene match: 1. Per the germline V gene, CDR1 is SGHVS and CDR2 is FQNEAQ. The CDR3 DNA sequence: TGTGCCAGCAGCTTGGGACTAGCGGGACCAGATACGCAGTATTTT. It translates to CASSLGLAGPDTQYF. Looking up the rest from reference TRBV7-8 and TRBJ2-3 gives the full variable domain: GAGVSQSPRYKVAKRGQDVALRCDPISGHVSLFWYQQALGQGPEFLTYFQNEAQLDKSGLPSDRFFAERPEGSVSTLKIQRTQQEDSAVYLCASSLGLAGPDTQYFGPGTRLTVL.

This chain uses TRBV6-6 with TRBJ2-2; D is undetermined. CDR3 size: 15 residues. The V end was cut by 7 bases, the J end by 6 bases, with 18 bases between. Germline values: CDR1 MNHNY, CDR2 SVGAGI (reference sequence). This chain's CDR3 is CASTLRNEDPGELFF. For the CDR3, the DNA is TGTGCCAGCACCTTACGGAACGAGGATCCCGGGGAGCTGTTTTTT.

With respect to this clone: The sample contains more than one DNA sequence encoding this CDR3. This sequence joins TRBV9 and TRBJ1-6; tentatively, D is TRBD1 (5 bases). Germline V gene sequence: CDR1 SGDLS, CDR2 YYNGEE. CDR3 length: 14 residues. Trimming left V 0 bases short and J 8 bases short, with 9 bases between. In DNA form, the CDR3 reads TGTGCCAGCAGCGTAGGGGGAGGGGATTCACCCCTCCACTTT. Protein: CASSVGGGDSPLHF.

The chain has TRBV5-4 and TRBJ2-3, with 14 bases aligning to TRBD2. Germline CDR1 reads SGHNT; CDR2 reads YYREEE (reference sequence). The CDR3 has 17 residues. V shed 4 bases and J 2 bases; nucleotides not matched to a gene: 6. CDR3 sequence reads: CASSRGLAGANTDTQYF. CDR3 nucleotide sequence: TGTGCCAGCAGCAGGGGACTAGCGGGGGCCAACACAGATACGCAGTATTTT.